A selection of T cell receptor beta chains follows, all from one sample in a study of blood T cell repertoires in COVID-19. This table comes from immunoSEQ multiplex PCR, and its TCRdb copy is limited to in-frame clones, with some not included. The sample has 70,000 to 100,000 clones, approximately 86% seen once. Sequencing used peripheral blood. The receptor source for this set is a man aged 80 or over with active or convalescent COVID-19. Each CDR3 is given with its conserved first and last residue. A D gene is named only where the DNA matches it firmly. Only some rows state a clone size, as once, few, many or a class for expanded clones.

>TRBJ1-4|-|TRBV5-1|-
TGCGCCAGCAGCTCAACAGGGAATGAAAAACTGTTTTTT
CASSSTGNEKLFF
>TRBJ1-4|TRBD1|TRBV19|-
TGTGCCAGTAGTGGACAGGGTGAAAAACTGTTTTTT
CASSGQGEKLFF
>TRBJ2-1|TRBD2|TRBV2|-
TGTGCCAGAGGGACTAGCGGGAGTGTTAATGAGCAGTTCTTC
CARGTSGSVNEQFF
>TRBJ1-1|-|TRBV7-9|-
TGTGCCAGCAGCTTAGGGTCGGGGGCTGAAGCTTTCTTT
CASSLGSGAEAFF
>TRBJ2-3|-|TRBV19|once
TGTGCCAGTAGTAGGGCTAGCAGCACAGATACGCAGTATTTT
CASSRASSTDTQYF
>TRBJ2-1|-|TRBV7-2|-
TGTGCCAGCAGCTTAATCTGGGGGGAAAATGAGCAGTTCTTC
CASSLIWGENEQFF
>TRBJ2-1|-|TRBV19|-
TGTGCCAGTAGCATGGGAGAGGGCCAGTTGGATGAGCAGTTCTTC
CASSMGEGQLDEQFF
>TRBJ2-7|TRBD2|TRBV4-2|-
TGTGCCAGCAGCCAAGTTACTAGCGGGAGCTACGAGCAGTACTTC
CASSQVTSGSYEQYF
>TRBJ2-7|-|TRBV7-7|-
TGTGCTAGCAGCCCACTTATGGGGCCCTACGAGCAGTACTTC
CASSPLMGPYEQYF
>TRBJ1-6|TRBD1|TRBV27|-
TGTGCCAGCAGTTGGTCAGGGGGCGTAGGTAATTCACCCCTCCACTTT
CASSWSGGVGNSPLHF
>TRBJ2-4|TRBD2|TRBV4-3|-
TGCGCCAGCAGCCAAGATTTTAGCGGGAGTATCATTCAGTACTTC
CASSQDFSGSIIQYF
>TRBJ2-7|-|TRBV6-5|-
TGTGCCAGCAGTTCACAGGGTTCCTACGAGCAGTACTTC
CASSSQGSYEQYF
>TRBJ1-4|TRBD1|TRBV18|-
TGTGCCAGCTCAACAACAGGGGAAACACGAGAAAAACTGTTTTTT
CASSTTGETREKLFF
>TRBJ2-7|-|TRBV5-6|-
TGTGCCAGCAGCTTGTGGGGGCCTACCCTTTACGAGCAGTACTTC
CASSLWGPTLYEQYF
>TRBJ1-2|-|TRBV7-9|-
TGTGCCAGCAGCTTAGAACAGGGTTCTCTTAATGGCTACACCTTC
CASSLEQGSLNGYTF
>TRBJ2-1|TRBD2|TRBV7-8|-
TGTGCCAGCAGTCGTGGCCGGGGGGAATTTAATGAGCAGTTCTTC
CASSRGRGEFNEQFF
>TRBJ1-2|-|TRBV5-4|-
TGTGCCAGCAGCATCAGGGGTAACTATGGCTACACCTTC
CASSIRGNYGYTF
>TRBJ1-1|-|TRBV11-2|-
TGTGCCAGCAGCTTAGACGGGCAGGGCACTGAAGCTTTCTTT
CASSLDGQGTEAFF
>TRBJ1-6|-|TRBV18|-
TGTGCCAGCTCACCACCGCGGGCACCACATAATTCACCCCTCCACTTT
CASSPPRAPHNSPLHF
>TRBJ1-6|TRBD1|TRBV5-4|-
TGTGCCAGCAGCTTGGAGGGACAGAAGAATTCACCCCTCCACTTT
CASSLEGQKNSPLHF
>TRBJ1-4|-|TRBV2|-
TGTGCCAGCAGTGCTCGGGTTGGTGGAGAAAAACTGTTTTTT
CASSARVGGEKLFF